The rows below give T cell receptor beta chains drawn from one sample of a study of shared clonotypes between healthy human individuals. Data came from immunoSEQ multiplex PCR; TCRdb stores just in-frame clones and leaves some out. In the table there are about 110,000 clones, around 65% of which are singletons. The specimen was memory CD8+ T cells sorted from blood. These receptors were obtained from a woman aged 30 to 39 in good health. CDR3s include the opening cysteine and the closing phenylalanine or tryptophan. D genes are given only for firm matches. Size values are once, few and many counts, or a class for expanded clones, and some rows have none.

TRBJ1-4,TRBV27,NA,NA,TGTGCCAGCAGTACACAGGGCGCGGAAAAACTGTTTTTT,CASSTQGAEKLFF
TRBJ2-7,TRBV6-5,TRBD2,NA,TGTGCCAGCAGTTACTCGGGGGGGAGTAGCTCCTACGAGCAGTACTTC,CASSYSGGSSSYEQYF
TRBJ1-5,TRBV5-1,NA,NA,TGCGCCAGCAGCGCCGGAGGGGGTCAGCCCCAGCATTTT,CASSAGGGQPQHF
TRBJ1-3,TRBV6-4,TRBD1,NA,TGTGCCAGCAATAGACAGGGGGGGGGAAACACCATATATTTT,CASNRQGGGNTIYF
TRBJ2-7,TRBV28,NA,NA,TGTGCCAGCAGTTTAGTTCCCAGGGGGGTCCCCTACGAGCAGTACTTC,CASSLVPRGVPYEQYF
TRBJ2-1,TRBV13,NA,many,TGTGCCAGCAGCTTATTACCGAGTGAGCAGTTCTTC,CASSLLPSEQFF
TRBJ2-3,TRBV27,NA,NA,TGTGCCAGCAGTTTACGGCAGACCTACACAGATACGCAGTATTTT,CASSLRQTYTDTQYF
TRBJ2-7,TRBV19,TRBD1,NA,TGTGCCAGTAGTACCACAGGGGACGAGCAGTACTTC,CASSTTGDEQYF
TRBJ2-7,TRBV6-1,NA,NA,TGTGCCAGCGCCTCCCGGACAAACTCCTACGAGCAGTACTTC,CASASRTNSYEQYF
TRBJ2-1,TRBV15,NA,NA,TGTGCCACCTCGCCTTTAGTGGGACCAAGAGACAATGAGCAGTTCTTC,CATSPLVGPRDNEQFF
TRBJ2-1,TRBV5-6,TRBD1,NA,TGTGCCAGCAGCTTAGGACAGGGGGCACATGAGCAGTTCTTC,CASSLGQGAHEQFF
TRBJ1-1,TRBV6-1,NA,NA,TGTGCCAGCAGTGAAGGTAGGGGGACTGAAGCTTTCTTT,CASSEGRGTEAFF
TRBJ2-5,TRBV5-1,NA,NA,TGCGCCAGCAGCTTGGTGGGGACGGAGGCCGGGACCCAGTACTTC,CASSLVGTEAGTQYF
TRBJ1-3,TRBV10-3,NA,NA,TGTGCCATCAGTGAGCGGCTCACGCGGGGGGCCCCTCCGGCTGGAAACACCATATATTTT,CAISERLTRGAPPAGNTIYF
TRBJ2-1,TRBV15,TRBD2,NA,TGTGCCACCAGCAGAGTCTCTAGCGGCGACTACAATGAGCAGTTCTTC,CATSRVSSGDYNEQFF
TRBJ2-2,TRBV7-8,TRBD2,NA,TGTGCCAGCAGCTTGGGCGGGGGGCGGCACACCGGGGAGCTGTTTTTT,CASSLGGGRHTGELFF
TRBJ2-1,TRBV7-6,NA,once,TGTGCCAGCAGCGTAGGGGGGGCCGACAATGAGCAGTTCTTC,CASSVGGADNEQFF
TRBJ2-7,TRBV27,NA,NA,TGTGCCAGCAGTTTAGCGGAGAACTCCTACGAGCAGTACTTC,CASSLAENSYEQYF
TRBJ2-7,TRBV18,NA,NA,TGTGCCAGCTCCCGCGACCCAGCCTACGAGCAGTACTTC,CASSRDPAYEQYF
TRBJ2-7,TRBV2,NA,NA,TGTGCCAGCAGTGAGCAGGCGACATCCTACGAGCAGTACTTC,CASSEQATSYEQYF
TRBJ2-7,TRBV6-6,TRBD2,few,TGTGCCAGCAGTTATGGGCTAGCGGTCGAGCAGTACTTC,CASSYGLAVEQYF
TRBJ2-5,TRBV11-3,NA,many,TGTGCCAGCAGCTTGGGGGACGGCCATACGGAGACCCAGTACTTC,CASSLGDGHTETQYF
TRBJ2-7,TRBV7-6,NA,NA,TGTGCCAGCAGCTTACTCCCTTTAGGGGAAGCCTACGAGCAGTACTTC,CASSLLPLGEAYEQYF
TRBJ2-1,TRBV4-1,TRBD1,NA,TGCGCCAGCAGCCAAGAAGGCCGGGACAGTTACAATGAGCAGTTCTTC,CASSQEGRDSYNEQFF
TRBJ1-1,TRBV29-1,TRBD1,NA,TGCAGCGGAAGGGACAGTGCTGAAGCTTTCTTT,CSGRDSAEAFF
TRBJ2-3,TRBV7-9,TRBD2,NA,TGTGCCAGCAGCTCGAGGACTAGCGGCACAGATACGCAGTATTTT,CASSSRTSGTDTQYF
TRBJ2-7,TRBV6-1,TRBD1,NA,TGTGCCAGCAGTGATGGACAGGGGGCGGGAGAGCAGTACTTC,CASSDGQGAGEQYF
TRBJ1-1,TRBV19,NA,NA,TGTGCCAGTACACACTCGGGAGCTTTCTTT,CASTHSGAFF
TRBJ2-7,TRBV11-2,TRBD2,NA,TGTGCCAGCAGACTAAGAGCCGGACTAGCGGGACCCTACGAGCAGTACTTC,CASRLRAGLAGPYEQYF
TRBJ2-7,TRBV16,NA,few,TGTGCCAGCAGCCAATCTGCCGACGAGCAGTACTTC,CASSQSADEQYF
TRBJ2-7,TRBV2,TRBD1,NA,TGTGCCAGCAGCCCCGGGACAGGGACGTACGAGCAGTACTTC,CASSPGTGTYEQYF
TRBJ1-5,TRBV2,NA,NA,TGTGCCAGCAGTGAAGGGACAGTGGGCAATCAGCCCCAGCATTTT,CASSEGTVGNQPQHF
TRBJ2-7,TRBV15,NA,NA,TGTGCCACCAGACTGGACAGACGCCCGGGAGAGCAGTACTTC,CATRLDRRPGEQYF
TRBJ2-3,TRBV6-6,NA,NA,TGTGCCAGCAGTCCCTTCGGGGCGGGGTTCACAGATACGCAGTATTTT,CASSPFGAGFTDTQYF
TRBJ1-4,TRBV19,TRBD1,NA,TGTGCCAGTAGTCCCGGGACAGGGGGGGGTGAAAAACTGTTTTTT,CASSPGTGGGEKLFF
TRBJ2-7,TRBV27,TRBD2,NA,TGTGCCAGCAGCCGACTAGCGGGACCGGGCGAGCAGTACTTC,CASSRLAGPGEQYF
TRBJ1-4,TRBV5-6,NA,NA,TGTGCCAGCAGCCCTTCCGCTTTGACAGTGGGGGGCTTGGGTGAAAAACTGTTTTTT,CASSPSALTVGGLGEKLFF
TRBJ2-7,TRBV29-1,NA,many,TGCAGCGTTCCAACAGGTTTCGGCGAGCAGTACTTC,CSVPTGFGEQYF
TRBJ2-1,TRBV10-3,NA,NA,TGTGCCATCAGTGAGTCTGGAGGGGGCGCATTGGAGCAGTTCTTC,CAISESGGGALEQFF
TRBJ1-1,TRBV21-1,NA,NA,TGTGCCAGCAGCAAATATACAAACACTGAAGCTTTCTTT,CASSKYTNTEAFF
TRBJ1-5,TRBV4-1,NA,NA,TGCGCCAGCAGCCAAGAGCAATATTCGGGGGGCTTTCAGCCCCAGCATTTT,CASSQEQYSGGFQPQHF
TRBJ2-7,TRBV19,TRBD2,NA,TGTGCCAGTAGTTCTAGCGGGAAGGCCTACGAGCAGTACTTC,CASSSSGKAYEQYF
TRBJ2-5,TRBV28,NA,once,TGTGCCAGCAGACCTTCGCGGAGTTGGGAGACCCAGTACTTC,CASRPSRSWETQYF
TRBJ2-7,TRBV7-9,TRBD2,NA,TGTGCCAGCAGCTTCCACAGGGGAGCTAGCGGGAGCTACGAGCAGTACTTC,CASSFHRGASGSYEQYF
TRBJ1-1,TRBV10-3,TRBD1,NA,TGTGCCATCAGGGTCCGGGACTACAGGGGAAACACTGAAGCTTTCTTT,CAIRVRDYRGNTEAFF